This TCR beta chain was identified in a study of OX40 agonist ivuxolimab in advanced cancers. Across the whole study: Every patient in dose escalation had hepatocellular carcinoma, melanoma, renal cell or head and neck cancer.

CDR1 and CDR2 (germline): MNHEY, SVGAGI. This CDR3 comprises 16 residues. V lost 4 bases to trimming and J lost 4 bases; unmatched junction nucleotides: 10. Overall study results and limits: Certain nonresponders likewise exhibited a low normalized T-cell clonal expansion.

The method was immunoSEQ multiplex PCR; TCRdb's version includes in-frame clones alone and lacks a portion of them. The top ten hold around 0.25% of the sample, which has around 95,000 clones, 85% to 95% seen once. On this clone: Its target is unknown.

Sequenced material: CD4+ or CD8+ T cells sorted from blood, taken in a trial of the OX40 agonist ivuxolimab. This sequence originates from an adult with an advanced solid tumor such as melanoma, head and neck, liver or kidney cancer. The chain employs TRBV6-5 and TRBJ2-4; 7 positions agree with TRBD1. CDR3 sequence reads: CASSLWSPGQKNIQYF. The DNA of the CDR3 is TGTGCCAGCAGTTTATGGTCCCCGGGACAGAAAAACATTCAGTACTTC.